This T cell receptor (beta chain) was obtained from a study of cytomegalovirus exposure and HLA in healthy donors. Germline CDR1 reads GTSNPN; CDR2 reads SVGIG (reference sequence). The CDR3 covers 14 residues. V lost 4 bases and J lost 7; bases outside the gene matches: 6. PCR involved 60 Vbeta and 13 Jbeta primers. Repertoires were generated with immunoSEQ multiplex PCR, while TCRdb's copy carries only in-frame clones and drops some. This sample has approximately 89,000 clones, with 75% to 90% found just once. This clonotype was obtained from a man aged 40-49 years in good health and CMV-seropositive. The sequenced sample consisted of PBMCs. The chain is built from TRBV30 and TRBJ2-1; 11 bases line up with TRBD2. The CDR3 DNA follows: TGTGCCTGGAAGTCTGGGACTAGCGGTAATGAGCAGTTCTTC. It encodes CAWKSGTSGNEQFF.